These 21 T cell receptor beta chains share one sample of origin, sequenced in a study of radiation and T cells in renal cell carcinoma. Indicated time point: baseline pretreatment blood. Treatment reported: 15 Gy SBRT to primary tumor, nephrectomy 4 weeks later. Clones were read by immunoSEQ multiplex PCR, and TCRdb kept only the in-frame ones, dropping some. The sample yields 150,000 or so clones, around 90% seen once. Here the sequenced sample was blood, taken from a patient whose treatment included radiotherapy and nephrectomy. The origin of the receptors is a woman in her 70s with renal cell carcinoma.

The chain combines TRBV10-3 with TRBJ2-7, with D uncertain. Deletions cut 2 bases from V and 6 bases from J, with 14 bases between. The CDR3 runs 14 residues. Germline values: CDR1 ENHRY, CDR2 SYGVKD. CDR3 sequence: CAISEQSIYGEQYF. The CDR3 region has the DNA TGTGCCATCAGTGAGCAGTCCATTTACGGCGAGCAGTACTTC.

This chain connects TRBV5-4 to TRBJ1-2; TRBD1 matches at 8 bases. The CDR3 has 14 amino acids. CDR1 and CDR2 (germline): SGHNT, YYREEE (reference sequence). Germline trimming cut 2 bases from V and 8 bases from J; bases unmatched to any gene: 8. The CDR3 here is CASSFYGTGEGYTF. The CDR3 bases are TGTGCCAGCAGCTTCTACGGGACAGGCGAGGGCTACACCTTC.

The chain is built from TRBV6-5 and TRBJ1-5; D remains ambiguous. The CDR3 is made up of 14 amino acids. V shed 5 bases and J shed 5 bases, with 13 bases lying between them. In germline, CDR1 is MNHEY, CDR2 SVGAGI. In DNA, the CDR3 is TGTGCCAGCAGTCGATCTTCGGGGTATCAGCCCCAGCATTTT. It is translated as CASSRSSGYQPQHF.

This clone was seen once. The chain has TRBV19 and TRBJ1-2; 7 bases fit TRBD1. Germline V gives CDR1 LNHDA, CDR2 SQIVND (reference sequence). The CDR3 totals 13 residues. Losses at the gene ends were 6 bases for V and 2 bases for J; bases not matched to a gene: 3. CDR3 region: CASSGQVNYGYTF. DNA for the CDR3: TGTGCCAGTAGCGGACAGGTGAACTATGGCTACACCTTC.

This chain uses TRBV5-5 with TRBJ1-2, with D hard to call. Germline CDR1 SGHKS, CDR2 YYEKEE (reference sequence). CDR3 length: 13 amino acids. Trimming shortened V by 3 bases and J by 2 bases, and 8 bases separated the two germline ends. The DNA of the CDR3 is TGTGCCAGCAGCTATACCCTGAACTATGGCTACACCTTC. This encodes CASSYTLNYGYTF.

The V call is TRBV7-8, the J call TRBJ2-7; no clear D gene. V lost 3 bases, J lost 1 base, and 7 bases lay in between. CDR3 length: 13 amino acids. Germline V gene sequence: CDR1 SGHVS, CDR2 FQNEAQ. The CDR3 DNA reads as TGTGCCAGCAGCTTGCAGGCATCCTACGAGCAGTACTTC. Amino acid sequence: CASSLQASYEQYF.

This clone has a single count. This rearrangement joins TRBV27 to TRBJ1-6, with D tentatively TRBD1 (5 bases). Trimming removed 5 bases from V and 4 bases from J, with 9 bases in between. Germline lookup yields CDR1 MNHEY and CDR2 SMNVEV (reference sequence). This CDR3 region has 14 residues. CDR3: CASSVTVYNSPLHF. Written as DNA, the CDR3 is TGTGCCAGCAGTGTGACAGTTTATAATTCACCCCTCCACTTT.

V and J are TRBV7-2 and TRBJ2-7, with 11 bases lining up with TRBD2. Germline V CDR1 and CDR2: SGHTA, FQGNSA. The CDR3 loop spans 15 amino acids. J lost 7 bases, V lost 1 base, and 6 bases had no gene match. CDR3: CASSLGSGGAGEQYF. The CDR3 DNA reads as TGTGCCAGCAGCTTAGGTAGCGGGGGGGCCGGAGAGCAGTACTTC.

In DNA form, the CDR3 reads TGTGCCAGCAGCTTTGGCGACAGGGTTGGTTACGAGCAGTACTTC. Residues: CASSFGDRVGYEQYF. The chain uses TRBV7-2 and TRBJ2-7; 7 bases line up with TRBD1. Trimming took 3 bases from V and 4 from J; bases not matched to a gene: 9. Germline V lookup: CDR1 SGHTA, CDR2 FQGNSA. The CDR3 has 15 residues.

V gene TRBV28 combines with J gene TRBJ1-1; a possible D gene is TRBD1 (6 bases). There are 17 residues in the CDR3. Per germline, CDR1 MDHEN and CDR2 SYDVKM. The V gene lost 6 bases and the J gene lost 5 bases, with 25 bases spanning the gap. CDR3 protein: CASRTNYAGGRWTEAFF. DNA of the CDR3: TGTGCCAGCAGAACAAATTATGCCGGGGGGCGGTGGACTGAAGCTTTCTTT.

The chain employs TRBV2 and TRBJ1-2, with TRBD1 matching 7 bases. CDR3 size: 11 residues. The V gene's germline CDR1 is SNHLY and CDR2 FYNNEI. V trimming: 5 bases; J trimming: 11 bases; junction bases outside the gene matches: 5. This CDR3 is CASSRQGIYTF. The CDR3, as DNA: TGTGCCAGCAGTAGACAGGGCATATACACCTTC.

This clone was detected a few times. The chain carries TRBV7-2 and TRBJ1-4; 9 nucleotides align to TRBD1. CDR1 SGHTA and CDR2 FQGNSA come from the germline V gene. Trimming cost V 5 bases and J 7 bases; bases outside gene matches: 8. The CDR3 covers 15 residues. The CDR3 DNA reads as TGTGCCAGCAGCCCGGGACAGGGACGTAGTGAAAAACTGTTTTTT. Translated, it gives CASSPGQGRSEKLFF.

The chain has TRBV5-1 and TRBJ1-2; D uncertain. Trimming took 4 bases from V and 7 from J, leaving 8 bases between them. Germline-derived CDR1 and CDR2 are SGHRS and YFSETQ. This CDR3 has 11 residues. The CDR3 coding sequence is TGCGCCAGCAGCCTCAGCGGTGGCTACACCTTC. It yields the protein CASSLSGGYTF. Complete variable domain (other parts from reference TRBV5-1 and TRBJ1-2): KAGVTQTPRYLIKTRGQQVTLSCSPISGHRSVSWYQQTPGQGLQFLFEYFSETQRNKGNFPGRFSGRQFSNSRSEMNVSTLELGDSALYLCASSLSGGYTFGSGTRLTVV.

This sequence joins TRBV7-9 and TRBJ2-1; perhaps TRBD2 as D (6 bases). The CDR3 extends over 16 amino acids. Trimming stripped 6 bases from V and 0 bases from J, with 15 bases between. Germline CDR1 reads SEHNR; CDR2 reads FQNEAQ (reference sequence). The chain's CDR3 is CASRPPAGSSYNEQFF. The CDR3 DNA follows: TGTGCCAGCAGGCCTCCCGCGGGGAGCTCCTACAATGAGCAGTTCTTC. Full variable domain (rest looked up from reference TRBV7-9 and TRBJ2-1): DTGVSQNPRHKITKRGQNVTFRCDPISEHNRLYWYRQTLGQGPEFLTYFQNEAQLEKSRLLSDRFSAERPKGSFSTLEIQRTEQGDSAMYLCASRPPAGSSYNEQFFGPGTRLTVL.

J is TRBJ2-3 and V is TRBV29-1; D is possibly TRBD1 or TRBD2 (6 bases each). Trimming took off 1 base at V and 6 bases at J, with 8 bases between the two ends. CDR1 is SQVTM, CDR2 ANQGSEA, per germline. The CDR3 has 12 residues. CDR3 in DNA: TGCAGCGTTGAAGTCGGGGGCGATACGCAGTATTTT. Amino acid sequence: CSVEVGGDTQYF.

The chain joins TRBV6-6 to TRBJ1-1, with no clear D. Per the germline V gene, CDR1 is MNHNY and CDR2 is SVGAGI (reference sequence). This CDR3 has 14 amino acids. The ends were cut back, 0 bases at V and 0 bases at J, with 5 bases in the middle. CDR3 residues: CASSYSYMNTEAFF. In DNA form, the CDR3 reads TGTGCCAGCAGTTACTCTTACATGAACACTGAAGCTTTCTTT.

The CDR3 nucleotides read TGTGCCAGCAGTGAAAGCGGTCGGGGCGCTGAAGCTTTCTTT. This gives the protein CASSESGRGAEAFF. This sequence joins TRBV6-1 and TRBJ1-1; a possible D gene is TRBD1 (5 bases). CDR1 and CDR2 from the germline V gene are MNHNS and SASEGT. The CDR3 extends over 14 amino acids. V lost 2 bases, J lost 6 bases, and 13 bases lay in between.

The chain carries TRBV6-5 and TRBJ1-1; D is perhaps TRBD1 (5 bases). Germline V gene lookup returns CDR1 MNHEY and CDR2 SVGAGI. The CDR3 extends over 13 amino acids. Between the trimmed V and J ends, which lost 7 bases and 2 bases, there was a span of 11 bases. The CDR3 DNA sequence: TGTGCCAGCAAGGGGAGTTTTAACACTGAAGCTTTCTTT. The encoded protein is CASKGSFNTEAFF.

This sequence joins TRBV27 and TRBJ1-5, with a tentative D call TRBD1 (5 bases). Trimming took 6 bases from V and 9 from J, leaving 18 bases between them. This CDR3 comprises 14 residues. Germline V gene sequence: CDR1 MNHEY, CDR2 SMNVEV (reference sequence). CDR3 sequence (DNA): TGTGCCAGCAGAAAACCGGGACCCATCTGGCCCCAGCATTTT. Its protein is CASRKPGPIWPQHF.

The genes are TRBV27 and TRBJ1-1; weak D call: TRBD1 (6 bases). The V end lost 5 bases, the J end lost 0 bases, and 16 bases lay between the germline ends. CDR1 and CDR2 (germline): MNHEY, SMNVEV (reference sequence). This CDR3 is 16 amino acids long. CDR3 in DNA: TGTGCCAGCAGTCACAGGACAGTAGCCATGAACACTGAAGCTTTCTTT. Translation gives CASSHRTVAMNTEAFF.

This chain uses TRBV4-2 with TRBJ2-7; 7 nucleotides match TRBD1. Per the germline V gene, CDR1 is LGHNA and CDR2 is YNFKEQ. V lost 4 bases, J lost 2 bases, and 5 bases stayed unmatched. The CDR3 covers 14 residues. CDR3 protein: CASSLPGQPYEQYF. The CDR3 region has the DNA TGTGCCAGCAGCCTGCCGGGACAGCCCTACGAGCAGTACTTC.